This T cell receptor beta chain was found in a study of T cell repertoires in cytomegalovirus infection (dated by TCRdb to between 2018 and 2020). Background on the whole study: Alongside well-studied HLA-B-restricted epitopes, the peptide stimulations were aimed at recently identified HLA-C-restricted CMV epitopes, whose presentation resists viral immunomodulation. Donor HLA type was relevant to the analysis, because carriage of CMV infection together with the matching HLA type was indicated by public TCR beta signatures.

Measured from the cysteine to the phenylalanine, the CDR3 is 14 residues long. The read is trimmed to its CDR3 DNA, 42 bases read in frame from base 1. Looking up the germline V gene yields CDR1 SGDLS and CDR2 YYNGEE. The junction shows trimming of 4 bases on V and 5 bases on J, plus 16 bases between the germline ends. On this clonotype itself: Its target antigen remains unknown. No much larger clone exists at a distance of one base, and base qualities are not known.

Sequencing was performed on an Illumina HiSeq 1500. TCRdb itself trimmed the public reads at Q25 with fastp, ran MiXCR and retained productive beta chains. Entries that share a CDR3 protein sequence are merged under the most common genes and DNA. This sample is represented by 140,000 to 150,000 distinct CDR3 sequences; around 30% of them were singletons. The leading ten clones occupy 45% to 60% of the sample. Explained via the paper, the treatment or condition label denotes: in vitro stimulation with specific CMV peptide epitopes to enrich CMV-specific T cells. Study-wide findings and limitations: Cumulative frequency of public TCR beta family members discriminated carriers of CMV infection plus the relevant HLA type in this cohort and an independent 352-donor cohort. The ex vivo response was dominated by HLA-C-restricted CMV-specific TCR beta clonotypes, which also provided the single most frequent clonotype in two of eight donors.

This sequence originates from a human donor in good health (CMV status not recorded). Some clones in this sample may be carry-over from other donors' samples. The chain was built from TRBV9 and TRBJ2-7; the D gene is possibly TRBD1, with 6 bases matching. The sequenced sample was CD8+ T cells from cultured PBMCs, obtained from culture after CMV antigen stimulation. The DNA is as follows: TGTGCCAGCAGCCTATATACAGGGTCCCACGAGCAGTACTTC. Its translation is CASSLYTGSHEQYF.